Shown below are 21 T cell receptor beta chains from a single sample sequenced in a study of T cell changes during pregnancy in multiple sclerosis. Sequenced by immunoSEQ multiplex PCR; TCRdb stores in-frame clones only, minus some. The sample consists of tens of thousands of clones, more than 75% of them appearing once. The specimen was peripheral blood, collected in the first trimester of pregnancy. Source of these receptors: a female donor in good health, enrolled as a control in a pregnancy study.

This chain links TRBV5-1 with TRBJ2-7; 11 bases agree with TRBD1. The CDR3 has 15 residues. The V segment lost 1 base and the J segment 6 bases; nucleotides outside the gene matches: 6. The germline V gene encodes CDR1 SGHRS and CDR2 YFSETQ. The CDR3 DNA reads as TGCGCCAGCAGCTTGATATCCGGGACAGGGGGCGAGCAGTACTTC. Protein product: CASSLISGTGGEQYF.

This chain links TRBV29-1 with TRBJ2-7; TRBD1 aligns across 8 bases. J gave up 4 bases and V 2 bases, and 10 bases lay outside the gene matches. The CDR3 spans 15 residues. CDR1 and CDR2 (germline): SQVTM, ANQGSEA. CDR3 in DNA: TGCAGCGTTGAAAGGAGGCCAGGGGGCCGATACGAGCAGTACTTC. It encodes CSVERRPGGRYEQYF.

The genes are TRBV6-6 and TRBJ2-2; tentatively, D is TRBD1 (5 bases). Trimming shortened V by 8 bases and J by 1 base, and 14 bases separated the two germline ends. The CDR3 spans 15 residues. Germline V gene sequence: CDR1 MNHNY, CDR2 SVGAGI (reference sequence). CDR3 DNA sequence: TGTGCCAGCGCAAAAGCAGGGTTGAACACCGGGGAGCTGTTTTTT. Its translation: CASAKAGLNTGELFF.

The table lists this clone with a count of one. This chain connects TRBV18 to TRBJ2-1, with TRBD1 as a possible D gene (5 bases). In germline, CDR1 is KGHSH, CDR2 LQKENI. CDR3 length: 15 amino acids. With 6 bases removed from V and 0 bases from J, the gap between germline ends came to 12 bases. The DNA of the CDR3 is TGTGCCAGCTCCCGACAGCCCAGCTCCTACAATGAGCAGTTCTTC. This translates into CASSRQPSSYNEQFF.

The chain couples TRBV6-5 to TRBJ2-2; 7 bases align to TRBD1. The CDR3 is 13 amino acids. Germline-derived CDR1 and CDR2 are MNHEY and SVGAGI. Germline trimming cut 5 bases from V and 6 bases from J; bases unmatched to any gene: 3. The CDR3 sequence is CASSRQGAGELFF. The CDR3 DNA is TGTGCCAGCAGTCGACAGGGTGCCGGGGAGCTGTTTTTT.

The chain couples TRBV7-2 to TRBJ2-3; 8 bases map to TRBD1. The V segment lost 5 bases and the J segment 4 bases; nucleotides outside the gene matches: 2. The germline gives CDR1 SGHTA, CDR2 FQGNSA. The CDR3 contains 13 residues. Written as DNA, the CDR3 is TGTGCCAGCAGCCGACAGGGGCCAGATACGCAGTATTTT. Translating it yields CASSRQGPDTQYF.

This clone was detected a few times. The chain joins TRBV27 to TRBJ1-2; 7 bases agree with TRBD1. The CDR3 consists of 13 residues. Germline V lookup: CDR1 MNHEY, CDR2 SMNVEV (reference sequence). Losses at the gene ends were 3 bases for V and 4 bases for J; bases not matched to a gene: 2. CDR3 nucleotides: TGTGCCAGCAGTTTCCCAGGGGGCTATGGCTACACCTTC. This gives the protein CASSFPGGYGYTF.

The gene calls are TRBV27 and TRBJ2-4; 7 positions match TRBD1. CDR1 is MNHEY, CDR2 SMNVEV, per germline (reference sequence). V shed 5 bases, J shed 8 bases, and the junction held 3 bases outside the gene matches. CDR3 size: 12 residues. CDR3 coding DNA: TGTGCCAGCAGTACCAGGGGGTACATTCAGTACTTC. As protein: CASSTRGYIQYF.

This sequence joins TRBV9 and TRBJ1-5; 7 bases map to TRBD1. The germline V gene encodes CDR1 SGDLS and CDR2 YYNGEE. J lost 4 bases, V lost 0 bases, and 4 bases had no gene match. The CDR3 totals 15 residues. The CDR3 region is CASSVGGGRNQPQHF. The CDR3 coding sequence is TGTGCCAGCAGCGTAGGAGGGGGCAGGAATCAGCCCCAGCATTTT.

This rearrangement joins TRBV27 to TRBJ2-2, with 9 positions matching TRBD2. The germline CDR1 and CDR2 sequences are MNHEY and SMNVEV (reference sequence). The length of the CDR3 is 17 residues. The V segment lost 2 bases and the J segment 6 bases; nucleotides outside the gene matches: 10. In nucleotides, the CDR3 is TGTGCCAGCAGTTTAATAGTTAGCGGGAGTAGGTCCGGGGAGCTGTTTTTT. Encoded protein: CASSLIVSGSRSGELFF.

A single count supports this clone. The J gene is TRBJ1-2, the V gene TRBV6-5; 7 bases line up with TRBD1. With V trimmed by 0 bases and J by 3 bases, 1 base remained unmatched. Germline values: CDR1 MNHEY, CDR2 SVGAGI. The CDR3 runs 14 residues. The CDR3 DNA sequence: TGTGCCAGCAGTTACTCCGACAGGGACTATGGCTACACCTTC. Translation gives CASSYSDRDYGYTF.

V gene TRBV9 combines with J gene TRBJ2-7, with TRBD1 matching over 11 bases. The ends lost 3 bases at V and 7 bases at J; junction bases unmatched: 12. CDR1 SGDLS and CDR2 YYNGEE come from the germline V gene. The CDR3 consists of 16 residues. The chain's CDR3 is CASSARPGQGGDEQYF. CDR3 nucleotides: TGTGCCAGCAGCGCCAGGCCGGGACAGGGGGGGGATGAGCAGTACTTC. Variable domain in full (rest from reference TRBV9 and TRBJ2-7): DSGVTQTPKHLITATGQRVTLRCSPRSGDLSVYWYQQSLDQGLQFLIQYYNGEERAKGNILERFSAQQFPDLHSELNLSSLELGDSALYFCASSARPGQGGDEQYFGPGTRLTVT.

The genes are TRBV29-1 and TRBJ2-2, with 8 bases lining up with TRBD1. Germline lookup yields CDR1 SQVTM and CDR2 ANQGSEA. V was pared by 8 bases and J by 2 bases, with 7 bases of the junction left unmatched. The CDR3 has 14 residues. DNA for the CDR3: TGCAGCTCGAGGACAGGGCCCAACACCGGGGAGCTGTTTTTT. Protein sequence: CSSRTGPNTGELFF.

The gene calls are TRBV28 and TRBJ2-7; D possibly corresponds to TRBD1 (5 bases). The V end lost 2 bases, the J end lost 9 bases, and 8 bases lay between the germline ends. Germline CDR1 MDHEN, CDR2 SYDVKM. The CDR3 totals 11 residues. Here the CDR3 reads CASSLSQGQYF. In DNA form, the CDR3 reads TGTGCCAGCAGTTTAAGTCAGGGGCAGTACTTC.

This clone showed up just once. V gene TRBV4-3 combines with J gene TRBJ1-2, with D perhaps matching TRBD1 (6 bases). Germline V lookup: CDR1 LGHNA, CDR2 YSLEER. CDR3 length: 14 residues. The ends were cut back, 0 bases at V and 8 bases at J, with 13 bases in the middle. This CDR3 reads CASSQDEGDRGYTF. The CDR3 region has the DNA TGCGCCAGCAGCCAAGACGAGGGAGACAGGGGCTACACCTTC.

The J gene is TRBJ1-5, the V gene TRBV6-5; D is ambiguous. This CDR3 has 13 amino acids. Per the germline V gene, CDR1 is MNHEY and CDR2 is SVGAGI. V was cut by 0 bases and J by 7 bases, with 7 bases left in between. The CDR3 DNA is TGTGCCAGCAGTTACTCCCCAGAACAGCCCCAGCATTTT. It codes for CASSYSPEQPQHF.

This chain connects TRBV5-8 to TRBJ1-4; no clear D. The germline V gene has CDR1 SGHTS and CDR2 YDEGEE. V was cut by 4 bases and J by 5 bases, with 6 bases left in between. The CDR3 is 12 amino acids. Here the CDR3 DNA reads TGTGCCAGCAGCCGCAGGAATGAAAAACTGTTTTTT. It codes for CASSRRNEKLFF.

The chain uses TRBV2 and TRBJ2-5, with 9 bases that match TRBD2. The CDR3 spans 14 residues. The V gene's germline CDR1 is SNHLY and CDR2 FYNNEI. The V segment lost 3 bases and the J segment 9 bases; nucleotides outside the gene matches: 8. Here the CDR3 reads CASSESSGVFAQYF. CDR3 coding DNA: TGTGCCAGCAGTGAGTCTAGCGGGGTATTCGCCCAGTACTTC. The full variable domain, in which reference TRBV2 and TRBJ2-5 provide the parts outside the CDR3, is EPEVTQTPSHQVTQMGQEVILRCVPISNHLYFYWYRQILGQKVEFLVSFYNNEISEKSEIFDDQFSVERPDGSNFTLKIRSTKLEDSAMYFCASSESSGVFAQYFGPGTRLLVL.

V is TRBV5-1 and J is TRBJ2-7; TRBD2 agrees at 11 bases. Germline V CDR1 and CDR2: SGHRS, YFSETQ. The CDR3 loop spans 16 amino acids. V shed 3 bases and J 2 bases; nucleotides not matched to a gene: 7. In nucleotides, the CDR3 is TGCGCCAGCAGCTCTGGAGGACTAGCGGGCACCTACGAGCAGTACTTC. This encodes CASSSGGLAGTYEQYF.

The V and J genes are TRBV4-2 and TRBJ2-3, with 9 nucleotides matching TRBD2. Trimming took 2 bases from V and 2 from J; bases not matched to a gene: 5. Germline V gene sequence: CDR1 LGHNA, CDR2 YNFKEQ. The CDR3 spans 16 residues. The CDR3 loop reads CASSQPGLADTDTQYF. Here the CDR3 DNA reads TGTGCCAGCAGCCAACCGGGACTAGCAGACACAGATACGCAGTATTTT.

The chain uses TRBV29-1 and TRBJ2-7; 9 bases fit TRBD2. The germline V gene has CDR1 SQVTM and CDR2 ANQGSEA. The CDR3 loop spans 12 amino acids. The V gene end was trimmed by 5 bases and the J gene end by 2 bases; junction bases not matched to a gene: 1. This CDR3 reads CSVRLAAYEQYF. The CDR3 bases are TGCAGCGTTCGACTAGCGGCCTACGAGCAGTACTTC.